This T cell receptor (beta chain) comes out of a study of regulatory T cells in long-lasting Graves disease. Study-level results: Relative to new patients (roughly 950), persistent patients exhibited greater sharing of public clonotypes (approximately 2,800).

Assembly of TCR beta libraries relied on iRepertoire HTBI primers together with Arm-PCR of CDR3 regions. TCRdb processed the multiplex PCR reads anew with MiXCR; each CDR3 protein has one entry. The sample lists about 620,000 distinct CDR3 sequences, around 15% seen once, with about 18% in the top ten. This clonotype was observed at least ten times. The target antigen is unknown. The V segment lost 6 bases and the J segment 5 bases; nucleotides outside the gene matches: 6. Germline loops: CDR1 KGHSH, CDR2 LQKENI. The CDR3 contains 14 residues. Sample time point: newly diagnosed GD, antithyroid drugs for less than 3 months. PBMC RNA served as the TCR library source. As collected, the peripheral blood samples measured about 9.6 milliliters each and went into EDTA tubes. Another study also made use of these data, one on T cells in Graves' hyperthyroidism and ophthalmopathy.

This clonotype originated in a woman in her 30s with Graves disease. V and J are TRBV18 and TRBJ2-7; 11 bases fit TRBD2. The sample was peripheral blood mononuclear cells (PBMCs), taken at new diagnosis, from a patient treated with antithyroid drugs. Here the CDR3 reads CASSTSGSPHEQYF. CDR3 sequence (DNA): TGTGCCAGCTCCACTAGCGGGAGTCCCCACGAGCAGTACTTC.